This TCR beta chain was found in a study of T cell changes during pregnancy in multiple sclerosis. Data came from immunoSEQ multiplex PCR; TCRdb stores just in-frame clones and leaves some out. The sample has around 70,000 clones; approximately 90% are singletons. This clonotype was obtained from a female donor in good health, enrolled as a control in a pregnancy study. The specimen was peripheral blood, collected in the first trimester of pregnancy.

Written as DNA, the CDR3 is TGCGCCAGCAGCTTGGAGGGACTAGCGGGAGCCGGGGAGCTGTTTTTT. This translates into CASSLEGLAGAGELFF. The chain recombines TRBV5-1 with TRBJ2-2; TRBD2 aligns across 14 bases. The germline gives CDR1 SGHRS, CDR2 YFSETQ. Trimming cost V 0 bases and J 6 bases; bases outside gene matches: 1. The CDR3 covers 16 residues.